This entry describes one TCR beta chain. Its antigen is as yet unknown. This record belongs to a study of cytomegalovirus exposure and HLA in healthy donors. Study in general: HLA-typed donors were the source of 83 million or so unique TCRs, which an early data release held. Findings and caveats of the study: For cytomegalovirus status, the classifier reportedly gave diagnoses with high specificity and sensitivity. More clonal expansion characterized HLA-associated TCR beta chains than equally common others in a later analysis. Roughly uniform sequencing depth across donors was assumed, possibly incorrectly.

PCR was performed using 60 Vbeta and 13 Jbeta primers. The data were produced by immunoSEQ multiplex PCR, yet TCRdb's version contains in-frame clones alone and is incomplete. The sample shows approximately 110,000 clones, about 82% of them seen only once. Sequencing was done on a sample of PBMCs. This TCR was sampled from a man aged 45-65 years in good health and CMV-seronegative.

In DNA form, the CDR3 reads TGCAGCGTTGAACTCGACAGCGTCCCCACTAACTATGGCTACACCTTC. It specifies CSVELDSVPTNYGYTF. The V gene is TRBV29-1, the J gene TRBJ1-2, with D possibly being TRBD1 (5 bases). V shed 2 bases and J shed 0 bases, with 16 bases lying between them. CDR1 is SQVTM, CDR2 ANQGSEA, per germline. The CDR3 runs to 16 residues.